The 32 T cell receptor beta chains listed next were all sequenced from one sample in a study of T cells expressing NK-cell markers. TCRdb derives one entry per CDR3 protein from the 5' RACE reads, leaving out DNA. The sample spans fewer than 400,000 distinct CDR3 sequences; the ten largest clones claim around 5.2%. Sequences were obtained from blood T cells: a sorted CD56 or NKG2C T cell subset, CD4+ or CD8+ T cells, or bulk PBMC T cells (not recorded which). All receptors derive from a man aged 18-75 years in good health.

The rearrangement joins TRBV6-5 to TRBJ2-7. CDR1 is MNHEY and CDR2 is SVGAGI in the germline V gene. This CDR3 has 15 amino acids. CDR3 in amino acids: CASSYSLTKPYEQYF.

The CDR3 loop reads CASGSRQISGNTIYF. The chain uses TRBV4-1 and TRBJ1-3; the TRBD1 assignment by TCRdb is unverifiable without DNA. This CDR3 has 15 residues. The germline V gene has CDR1 MGHRA and CDR2 YSYEKL.

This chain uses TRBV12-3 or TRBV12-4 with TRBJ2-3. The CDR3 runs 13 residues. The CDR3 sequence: CASSKTRTDTQYF.

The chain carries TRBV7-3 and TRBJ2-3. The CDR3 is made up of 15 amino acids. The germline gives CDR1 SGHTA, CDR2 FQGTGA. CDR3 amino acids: CASSTTVRGTDTQYF.

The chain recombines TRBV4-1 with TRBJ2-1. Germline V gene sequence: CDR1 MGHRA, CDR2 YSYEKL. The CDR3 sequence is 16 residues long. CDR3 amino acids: CASSQAVSVNYNEQFF.

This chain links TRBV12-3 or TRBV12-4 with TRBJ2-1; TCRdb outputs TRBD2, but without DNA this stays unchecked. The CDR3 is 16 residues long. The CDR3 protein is CASLDGVSGGAGEQFF.

The CDR3 loop reads CASSSSRTRVFTGELFF. The rearrangement uses TRBV5-1 and TRBJ2-2; TCRdb calls TRBD2, which cannot be checked without DNA. The CDR3 contains 17 residues. The germline V gene encodes CDR1 SGHRS and CDR2 YFSETQ.

CDR3: CASSLVHLLESETQYF. The chain recombines TRBV7-9 with TRBJ2-5; TCRdb's D call of TRBD2 is untestable without DNA. Germline CDR1 reads SEHNR; CDR2 reads FQNEAQ (reference sequence). The CDR3 is 16 amino acids.

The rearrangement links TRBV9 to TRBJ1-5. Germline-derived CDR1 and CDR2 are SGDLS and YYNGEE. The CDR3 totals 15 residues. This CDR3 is CASSVAPTGNQPQHF.

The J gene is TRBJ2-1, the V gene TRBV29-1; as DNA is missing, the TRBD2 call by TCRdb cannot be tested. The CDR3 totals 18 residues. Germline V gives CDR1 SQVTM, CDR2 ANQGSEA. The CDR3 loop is CSVRMVSVALTSYNEQFF.

The CDR3 reads CASSNTWTGSYEQYF. The chain uses TRBV6-1 and TRBJ2-7; TCRdb's D gene call, TRBD1, goes unchecked for lack of DNA. CDR3 length: 15 amino acids. CDR1 and CDR2 (germline): MNHNS, SASEGT.

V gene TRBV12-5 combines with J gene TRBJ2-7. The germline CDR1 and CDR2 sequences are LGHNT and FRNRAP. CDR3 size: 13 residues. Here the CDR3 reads CATQSWTSYEQYF. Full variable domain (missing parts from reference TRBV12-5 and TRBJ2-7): DARVTQTPRHKVTEMGQEVTMRCQPILGHNTVFWYRQTMMQGLELLAYFRNRAPLDDSGMPKDRFSAEMPDATLATLKIQPSEPRDSAVYFCATQSWTSYEQYFGPGTRLTVT.

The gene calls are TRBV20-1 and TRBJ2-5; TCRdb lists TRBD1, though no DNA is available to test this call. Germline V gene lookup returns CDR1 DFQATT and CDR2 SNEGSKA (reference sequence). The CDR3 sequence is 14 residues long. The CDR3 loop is CSALTGTAKETQYF.

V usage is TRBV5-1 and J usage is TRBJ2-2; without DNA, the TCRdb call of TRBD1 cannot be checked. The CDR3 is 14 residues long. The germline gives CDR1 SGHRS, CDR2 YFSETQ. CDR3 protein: CASRTEPNTGELFF. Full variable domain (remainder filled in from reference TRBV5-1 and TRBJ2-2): KAGVTQTPRYLIKTRGQQVTLSCSPISGHRSVSWYQQTPGQGLQFLFEYFSETQRNKGNFPGRFSGRQFSNSRSEMNVSTLELGDSALYLCASRTEPNTGELFFGEGSRLTVL.

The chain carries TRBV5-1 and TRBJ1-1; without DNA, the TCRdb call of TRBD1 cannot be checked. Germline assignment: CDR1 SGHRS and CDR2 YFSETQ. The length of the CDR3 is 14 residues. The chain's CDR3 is CASSLGGGHIEAFF.

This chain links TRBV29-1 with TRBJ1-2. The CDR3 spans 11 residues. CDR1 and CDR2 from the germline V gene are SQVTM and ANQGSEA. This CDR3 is CSVGAVNSYTF.

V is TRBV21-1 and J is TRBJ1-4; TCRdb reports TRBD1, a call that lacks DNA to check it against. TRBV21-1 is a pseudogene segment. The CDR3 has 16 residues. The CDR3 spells CASSARRDSKNEKLFF.

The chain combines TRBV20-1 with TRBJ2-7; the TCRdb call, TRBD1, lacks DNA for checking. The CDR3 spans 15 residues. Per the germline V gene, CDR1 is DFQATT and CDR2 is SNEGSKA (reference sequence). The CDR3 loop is CSARNGRTQSYEQYF.

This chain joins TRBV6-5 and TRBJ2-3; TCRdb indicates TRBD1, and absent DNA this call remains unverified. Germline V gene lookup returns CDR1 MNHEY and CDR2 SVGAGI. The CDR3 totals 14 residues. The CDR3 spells CASSYATLEGAQYF.

This CDR3 reads CASSLPRVLTWDNEQFF. The chain combines TRBV11-2 with TRBJ2-1; TCRdb reports TRBD1, a call that lacks DNA to check it against. The CDR3 consists of 17 residues. CDR1 is SGHAT, CDR2 FQNNGV, per germline.

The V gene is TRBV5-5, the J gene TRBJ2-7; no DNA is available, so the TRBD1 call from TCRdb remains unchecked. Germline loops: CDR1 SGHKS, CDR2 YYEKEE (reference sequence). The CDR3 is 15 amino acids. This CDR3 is CASIDLRTGRTEQYF.

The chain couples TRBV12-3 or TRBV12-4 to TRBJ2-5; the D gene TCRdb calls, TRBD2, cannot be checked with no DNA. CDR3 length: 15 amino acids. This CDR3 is CASSLVERGRETQYF.

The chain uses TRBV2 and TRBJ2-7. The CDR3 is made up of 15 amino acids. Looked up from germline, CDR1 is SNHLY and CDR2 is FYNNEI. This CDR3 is CASSRVMFVAYEQYF.

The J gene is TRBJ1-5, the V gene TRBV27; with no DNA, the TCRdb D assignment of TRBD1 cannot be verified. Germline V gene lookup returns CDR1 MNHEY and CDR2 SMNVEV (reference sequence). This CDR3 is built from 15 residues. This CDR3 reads CASRKGTGGGQPQHF.

CDR3 region: CASSLQGTGRTGELFF. The chain joins TRBV27 to TRBJ2-2; absent DNA, TCRdb's TRBD1 call cannot be checked. The germline V gene encodes CDR1 MNHEY and CDR2 SMNVEV (reference sequence). This CDR3 comprises 16 residues.

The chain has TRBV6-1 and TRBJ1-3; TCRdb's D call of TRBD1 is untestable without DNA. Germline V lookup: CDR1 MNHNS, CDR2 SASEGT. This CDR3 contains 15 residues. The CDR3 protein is CASGRAGGSGNTIYF.

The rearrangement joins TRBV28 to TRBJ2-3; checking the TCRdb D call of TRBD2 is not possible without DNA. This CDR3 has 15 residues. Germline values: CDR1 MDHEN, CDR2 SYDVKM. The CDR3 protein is CASTRTSGGRDTQYF.

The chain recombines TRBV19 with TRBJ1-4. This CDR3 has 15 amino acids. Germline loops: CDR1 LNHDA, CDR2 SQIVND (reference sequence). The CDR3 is CASSPAWGEKEKLFF.

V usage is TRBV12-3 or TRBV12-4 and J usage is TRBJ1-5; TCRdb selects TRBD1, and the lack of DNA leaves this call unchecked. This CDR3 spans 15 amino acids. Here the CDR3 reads CASSSQGTGNQPQHF.

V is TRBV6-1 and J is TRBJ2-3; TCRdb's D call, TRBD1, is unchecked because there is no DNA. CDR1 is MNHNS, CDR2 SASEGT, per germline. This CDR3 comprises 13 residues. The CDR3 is CASRTQGTHTQYF.

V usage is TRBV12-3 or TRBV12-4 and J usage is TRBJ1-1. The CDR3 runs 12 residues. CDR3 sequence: CASSYKLPEAFF.

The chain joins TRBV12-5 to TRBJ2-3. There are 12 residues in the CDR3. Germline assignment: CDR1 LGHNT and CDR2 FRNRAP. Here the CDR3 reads CASGSTADTQYF.